This T cell receptor beta chain was retrieved from a study of blood T cells in healthy people across ages. Sample-barcoded 5' priming and a J-beta primer mix drove a second PCR of roughly 6 to 12 cycles. In TCRdb, the 5' RACE reads were re-called with MiXCR into one record per CDR3 protein. The sample lists some 930,000 distinct CDR3 sequences, 25% to 30% seen once, with about a tenth in the top ten. As for this clonotype: A much larger clone sits a single nucleotide away, making a read error possible.

Germline V gene sequence: CDR1 SGHTA, CDR2 FQGTGA. The V and J ends lost 5 bases and 11 bases, in that order; junction bases with no gene match: 11. The CDR3 extends over 13 amino acids. This sample was also put to use in a study of T cells of mothers and their children. That report adds: The effect of thymic selection on TCR recombination output is similar between related and unrelated pairs.

The chain joins TRBV7-3 to TRBJ2-5, with 7 bases that match TRBD2. Sequencing used blood. This sequence was found in a woman aged 40 to 50 in good health. DNA for the CDR3: TGTGCCAGCAGCCCCGGGCTAGCGGCTGAGCAGTACTTC. This translates into CASSPGLAAEQYF.